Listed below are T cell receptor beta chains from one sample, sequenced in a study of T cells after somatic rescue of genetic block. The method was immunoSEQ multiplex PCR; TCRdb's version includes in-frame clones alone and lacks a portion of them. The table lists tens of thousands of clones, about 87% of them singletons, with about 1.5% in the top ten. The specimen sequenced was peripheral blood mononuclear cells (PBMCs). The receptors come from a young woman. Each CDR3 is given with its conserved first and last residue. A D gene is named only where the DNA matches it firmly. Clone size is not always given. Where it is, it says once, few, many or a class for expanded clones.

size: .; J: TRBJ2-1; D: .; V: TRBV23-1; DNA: TGCGCCAGCTCTTCACCTAACGGCCGAAAAGAATGCTACAATGAGCAGTTCTTC; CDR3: CASSSPNGRKECYNEQFF
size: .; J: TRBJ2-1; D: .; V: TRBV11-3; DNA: TGTGCCAGCAGCCTTAGTGACGACAATGAGCAGTTCTTC; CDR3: CASSLSDDNEQFF
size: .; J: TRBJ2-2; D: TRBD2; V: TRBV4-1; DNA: TGCGCCAGCAGCCAAGTGTCCGCTAGCGGGAGTTTGTCCCCCAGCGGGGAGCTGTTTTTT; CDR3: CASSQVSASGSLSPSGELFF
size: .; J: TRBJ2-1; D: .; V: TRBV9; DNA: TGTGCCAGCAGCGTCACCGGGACTCCACCTAATGAGCAGTTCTTC; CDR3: CASSVTGTPPNEQFF
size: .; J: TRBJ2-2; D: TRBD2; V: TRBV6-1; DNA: TGTGCCAGCACCCCTAGCGGGGGAAACACCGGGGAGCTGTTTTTT; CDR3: CASTPSGGNTGELFF
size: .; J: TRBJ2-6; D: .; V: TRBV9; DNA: TGTGCCAGCAGCGGAACAAGCTCTGGGGCCAACGTCCTGACTTTC; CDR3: CASSGTSSGANVLTF
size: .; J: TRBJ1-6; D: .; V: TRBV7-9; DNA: TGTGCCAGCAGCTCGTCGAATTCACCCCTCCACTTT; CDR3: CASSSSNSPLHF
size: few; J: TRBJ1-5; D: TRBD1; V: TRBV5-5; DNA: TGTGCCAGCAGCACGGGGACAGGTAAAAATCAGCCCCAGCATTTT; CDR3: CASSTGTGKNQPQHF
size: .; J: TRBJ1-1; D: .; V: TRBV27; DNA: TGTGCCAGCAGTTTATCAAAAGGGGACATTTTCACTGAAGCTTTCTTT; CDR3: CASSLSKGDIFTEAFF
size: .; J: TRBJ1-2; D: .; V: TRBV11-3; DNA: TGTGCCAGCAGCTTAGGGTCTATGGGGAGCTATGGCTACACCTTC; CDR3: CASSLGSMGSYGYTF
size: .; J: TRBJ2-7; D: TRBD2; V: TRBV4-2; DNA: TGTGCCAGCAGCCAAGAAGGCACTAGCGGCTCCTACGAGCAGTACTTC; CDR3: CASSQEGTSGSYEQYF
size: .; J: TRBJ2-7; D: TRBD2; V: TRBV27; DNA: TGTGCCAGCAGCCTACGATCCCGGGAGGAAGGACCCTACGAGCAGTACTTC; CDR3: CASSLRSREEGPYEQYF
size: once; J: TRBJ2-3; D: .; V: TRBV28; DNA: TGTGCCAGCAGCCCCCTATGGGGAGCGGCTAGCACAGATACGCAGTATTTT; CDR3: CASSPLWGAASTDTQYF
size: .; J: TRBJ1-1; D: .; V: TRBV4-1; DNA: TGCGCCAGCAGCCAAGTACGGGCGGGCAGTCTGAACACTGAAGCTTTCTTT; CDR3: CASSQVRAGSLNTEAFF
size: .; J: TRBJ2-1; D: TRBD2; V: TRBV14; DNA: TGTGCCAGCAGCCGCCTGGGACTAGAAGATGGTGAGCAGTTCTTC; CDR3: CASSRLGLEDGEQFF
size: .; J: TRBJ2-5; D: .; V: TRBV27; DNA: TGTGCCAGCAGTCCGGCAAATAGACGTCAAGAGACCCAGTACTTC; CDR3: CASSPANRRQETQYF
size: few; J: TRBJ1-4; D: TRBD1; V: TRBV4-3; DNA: TGCGCCAGCAGCCAAGGACAGGGGACTGAAAAACTGTTTTTT; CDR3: CASSQGQGTEKLFF
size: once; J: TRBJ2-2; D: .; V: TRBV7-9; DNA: TGTGCCAGCAGCCCCACGCAGTCGAACACCGGGGAGCTGTTTTTT; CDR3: CASSPTQSNTGELFF
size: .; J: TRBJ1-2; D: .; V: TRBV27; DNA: TGTGCCAGCAGTCTTCGGCCACCCCTAGAGGGTGGCTACACCTTC; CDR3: CASSLRPPLEGGYTF
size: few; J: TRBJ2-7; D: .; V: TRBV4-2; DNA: TGTGCCAGCAGCCAAGATCGGGCAGCCTCCTACGAGCAGTACTTC; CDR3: CASSQDRAASYEQYF
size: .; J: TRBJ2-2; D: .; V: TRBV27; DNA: TGTGCCAGCAGCCCAAACAGAGGGCGGATCGCCGGGGAGCTGTTTTTT; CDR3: CASSPNRGRIAGELFF
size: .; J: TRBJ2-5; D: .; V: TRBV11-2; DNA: TGTGCCAGCAGCCATGCCATAGCGAGGGGAGAGACCCAGTACTTC; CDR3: CASSHAIARGETQYF
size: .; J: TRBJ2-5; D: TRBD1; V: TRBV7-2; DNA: TGTGCCAGCAGCCCGCCAGGACAGGGGCTAGAGACCCAGTACTTC; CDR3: CASSPPGQGLETQYF
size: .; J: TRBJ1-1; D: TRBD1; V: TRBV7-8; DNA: TGTGCCAGCAGCTTCTTGGGACAGGGGATGAACACTGAAGCTTTCTTT; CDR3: CASSFLGQGMNTEAFF
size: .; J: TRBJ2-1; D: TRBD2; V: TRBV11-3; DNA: TGTGCCAGCAGCCCGCGGACTAGCGGGAATGAGCAGTTCTTC; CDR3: CASSPRTSGNEQFF
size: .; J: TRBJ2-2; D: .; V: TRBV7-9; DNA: TGTGCCAGCAGCTTTCCCGACAGTCGGAACACCGGGGAGCTGTTTTTT; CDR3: CASSFPDSRNTGELFF
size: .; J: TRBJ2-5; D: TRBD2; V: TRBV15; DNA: TGTGCCACCAGCAGAGACGGGCTAGCGGGAGAAGAGACCCAGTACTTC; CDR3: CATSRDGLAGEETQYF
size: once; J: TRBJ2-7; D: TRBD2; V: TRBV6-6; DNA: TGTGCCAGCACCGGGACTAGCGGCCCATTCGAGCAGTACTTC; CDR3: CASTGTSGPFEQYF
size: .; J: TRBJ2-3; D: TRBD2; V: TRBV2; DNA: TGTGCCAGCAGAGGGACTAGCGGGACTCCAGATACGCAGTATTTT; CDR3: CASRGTSGTPDTQYF
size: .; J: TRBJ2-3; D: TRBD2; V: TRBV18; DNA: TGTGCCAGCTCAGCTCCGGGACTAGCGGTCGGCACAGATACGCAGTATTTT; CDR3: CASSAPGLAVGTDTQYF
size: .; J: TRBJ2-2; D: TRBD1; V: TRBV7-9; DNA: TGTGCCAGCAGCTTAAGGGGACAGCTCTCGAATTCGAACACCGGGGAGCTGTTTTTT; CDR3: CASSLRGQLSNSNTGELFF
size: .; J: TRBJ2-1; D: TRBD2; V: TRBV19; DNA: TGTGCCAGTAACAATGGCGCGACTAGCGGGAGGAATGAGCAGTTCTTC; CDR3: CASNNGATSGRNEQFF
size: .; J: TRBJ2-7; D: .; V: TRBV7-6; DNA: TGTGCCAGCAGTGATAATCTCCCGGGACTGAAGTCGGGCGAGCAGTACTTC; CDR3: CASSDNLPGLKSGEQYF
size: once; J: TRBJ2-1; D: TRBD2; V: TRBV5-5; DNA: TGTGCCAGCAGCTCGCTGCCGATAGCGGGAGGGGGCAATGAGCAGTTCTTC; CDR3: CASSSLPIAGGGNEQFF
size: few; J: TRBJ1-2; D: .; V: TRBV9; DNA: TGTGCCAGCAGCCCTCGAGGAGGGGGGAATGGCTACACCTTC; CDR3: CASSPRGGGNGYTF
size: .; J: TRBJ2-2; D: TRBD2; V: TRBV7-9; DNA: TGTGCCAGCAGCCCCCGACTAGCGGGCACCTACGCGAACACCGGGGAGCTGTTTTTT; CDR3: CASSPRLAGTYANTGELFF
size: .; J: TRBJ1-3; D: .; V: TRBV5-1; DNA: TGCGCCAGCAGCTTGGGTGGGCGGACAGATTCTGGAAACACCATATATTTT; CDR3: CASSLGGRTDSGNTIYF
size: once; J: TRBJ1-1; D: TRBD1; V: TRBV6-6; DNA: TGTGCCAGCAGTTCCCGGGACAGGGCTAATGAAGCTTTCTTT; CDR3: CASSSRDRANEAFF
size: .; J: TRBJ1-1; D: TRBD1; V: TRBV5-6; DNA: TGTGCCAGCAGCTTCGGGACAGGGGGCTTTGGCGCTGAAGCTTTCTTT; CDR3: CASSFGTGGFGAEAFF
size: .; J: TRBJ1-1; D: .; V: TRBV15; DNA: TGTGCCACCAGCAGAGATCGGGGGAACACTGAAGCTTTCTTT; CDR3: CATSRDRGNTEAFF
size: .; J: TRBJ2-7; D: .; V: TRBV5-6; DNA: TGTGCCAGCGGGCTGCGTTCGGGGATAGGGACCTACGAGCAGTACTTC; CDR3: CASGLRSGIGTYEQYF
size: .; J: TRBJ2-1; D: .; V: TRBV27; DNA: TGTGCCAGCCTGTCGACGAGTCTCTCCTACAATGAGCAGTTCTTC; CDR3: CASLSTSLSYNEQFF
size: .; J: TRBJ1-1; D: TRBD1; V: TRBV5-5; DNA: TGTGCCAGCAGCACCCCGGACAGGGCTACTGAAGCTTTCTTT; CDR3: CASSTPDRATEAFF
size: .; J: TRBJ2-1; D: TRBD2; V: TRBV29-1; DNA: TGCAGCCCCGTGGTAGCGGGGGCGAGTGGGGAGCAGTTCTTC; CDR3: CSPVVAGASGEQFF
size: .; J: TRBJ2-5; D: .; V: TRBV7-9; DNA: TGTGCCAGCAGCTTATCGCCGATCACCCAAGAGACCCAGTACTTC; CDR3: CASSLSPITQETQYF
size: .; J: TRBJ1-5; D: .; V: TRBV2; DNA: TGTGCCAGCACGAGGGGGAATACTCAGCCCCAGCATTTT; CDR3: CASTRGNTQPQHF
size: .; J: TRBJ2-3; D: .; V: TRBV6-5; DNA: TGTGCCAGCAGGCCGGGACTGGGGGTAGATACGCAGTATTTT; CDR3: CASRPGLGVDTQYF
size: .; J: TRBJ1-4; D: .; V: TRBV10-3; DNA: TGTGCCATCTCAAAGGGCGGCGAAAAACTGTTTTTT; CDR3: CAISKGGEKLFF
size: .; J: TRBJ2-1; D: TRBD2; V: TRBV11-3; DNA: TGTGCCAGCAGCCCCCCGAGAGGTAAGGTAGCGGGAAGCTCCTACAATGAGCAGTTCTTC; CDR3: CASSPPRGKVAGSSYNEQFF
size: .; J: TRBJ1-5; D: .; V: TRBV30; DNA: TGTGCCTGGAGTAGAAAAAGCGCCGAGCCCCAGCATTTT; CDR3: CAWSRKSAEPQHF
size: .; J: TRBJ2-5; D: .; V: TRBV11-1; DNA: TGTGCCAGCAGCCTAGGGGATTGGGAGACCCAGTACTTC; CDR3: CASSLGDWETQYF
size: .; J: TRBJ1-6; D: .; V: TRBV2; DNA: TGTGCCAGCAGTGAAAATGTACAGCTCCTCGGATCACCCCTCCACTTT; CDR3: CASSENVQLLGSPLHF